What follows is one T cell receptor beta chain and its context. Its antigen is undetermined. All donors comprised healthy Caucasians. MiXCR, run by TCRdb on the 5' RACE reads, gives a single entry per CDR3 protein. The data hold some 570,000 distinct CDR3 sequences, with approximately 20% observed a single time. Trimming pared 8 bases from V and 2 bases from J, leaving 16 bases between. Germline values: CDR1 MNHEY, CDR2 SVGEGT. There are 14 residues in the CDR3. The data stem from a study of identical twins. The study's findings and limits: The abundant beta clonotypes from cord blood had fewer insertions, and memory repertoires had none of this.

These sequences were also reported in another study, on yellow fever vaccine responses in identical twins.

The sequence derives from a woman between 18 and 29 years old in good health. Sequencing was performed on CD4+ T cells sorted from blood. The chain carries TRBV6-2 or TRBV6-3 and TRBJ2-7, with D possibly TRBD2 on 7 matching bases. Written as DNA, the CDR3 is TGTGCCAGCCACGCCGGGGGGACACCCTACGAGCAGTACTTC. It encodes CASHAGGTPYEQYF.